The 21 T cell receptor beta chains below were found in one sample sequenced in a study of glioma-infiltrating T cells after dendritic cell vaccination. TCRdb's table, derived via immunoSEQ multiplex PCR, lists solely in-frame clones and lacks some. The sample has roughly 100,000 clones, about four fifths seen once. The sample here was blood, taken before dendritic cell vaccination. Receptors originate from a human donor with glioblastoma.

This rearrangement joins TRBV30 to TRBJ2-1; D is perhaps TRBD2 (5 bases). Germline V CDR1 and CDR2: GTSNPN, SVGIG (reference sequence). V lost 0 bases to trimming and J lost 3 bases, with 18 bases between them. CDR3 length: 17 residues. CDR3 in amino acids: CAWSVGTLRASYNEQFF. The CDR3 DNA is TGTGCCTGGAGTGTAGGAACCCTGCGGGCAAGCTACAATGAGCAGTTCTTC.

This chain connects TRBV28 to TRBJ1-1; the D gene is possibly TRBD1 (5 bases). Germline CDR1 and CDR2: MDHEN and SYDVKM. V lost 2 bases to trimming and J lost 10 bases, with 29 bases between them. This CDR3 has 18 amino acids. CDR3 loop: CASSLRGLRGRERFGAFF. DNA for the CDR3: TGTGCCAGCAGTTTAAGGGGACTCCGGGGTCGAGAACGTTTCGGAGCTTTCTTT.

This clone was observed a single time. The CDR3 DNA reads TGTGCCAGCAGCCCTAGGGGGGCGGCTAGCGGGGGAAGGGATGAGCAGTTCTTC. Its translation is CASSPRGAASGGRDEQFF. The chain has TRBV11-3 and TRBJ2-1; 10 bases align to TRBD2. After removal of 5 bases from V and 8 bases from J, the junction contained 18 bases not matched to a gene. The germline CDR1 and CDR2 sequences are SGHNT and YENEEA. The CDR3 has 18 amino acids.

This chain joins TRBV7-8 and TRBJ1-2; possibly TRBD1 for D (5 bases). From germline, CDR1 is SGHVS and CDR2 FQNEAQ. V was pared by 2 bases and J by 6 bases, with 16 bases between. CDR3 length: 15 residues. In DNA, the CDR3 is TGTGCCAGCAGCTTAACATTATCGGGGGAGAATGGCTACACCTTC. This gives the protein CASSLTLSGENGYTF.

This clone was seen only a few times. This chain connects TRBV10-3 to TRBJ2-7; TRBD1 matches 7 bases. The J segment lost 4 bases and the V segment lost 3 bases, leaving 18 bases of the junction unmatched. The CDR3 runs 18 residues. CDR1 and CDR2 (germline): ENHRY, SYGVKD. CDR3 sequence (DNA): TGTGCCATCAGTGATAGAGGGGGCCATTCCCTACGGGCTTACGAGCAGTACTTC. This translates into CAISDRGGHSLRAYEQYF.

This chain connects TRBV5-6 to TRBJ1-1; D might be TRBD1 (5 bases). The germline CDR1 and CDR2 sequences are SGHDT and YYEEEE. V dropped 4 bases and J dropped 1 base, with 20 bases sitting between them. The CDR3 contains 17 residues. CDR3 nucleotides: TGTGCCAGCAGCCCGAACGGGGGGAACGTAGCGAACACTGAAGCTTTCTTT. It codes for CASSPNGGNVANTEAFF.

V is TRBV7-9 and J is TRBJ1-2; 8 bases are a match to TRBD1. The CDR3 loop spans 15 amino acids. CDR1 and CDR2 (germline): SEHNR, FQNEAQ (reference sequence). V lost 1 base and J lost 7; bases outside the gene matches: 8. The CDR3 DNA follows: TGTGCCAGCAGCTTAGGCGACAGGGGTTTCGGTGGCTACACCTTC. Protein: CASSLGDRGFGGYTF.

The chain carries TRBV4-2 and TRBJ1-6, with TRBD1 identical over 9 bases. Germline loops: CDR1 LGHNA, CDR2 YNFKEQ. The CDR3 is made up of 16 amino acids. V shed 3 bases and J 10 bases; nucleotides not matched to a gene: 10. The DNA for the CDR3 is TGTGCCAGCAGCCAGTTCACCAGGACAGGGGTCTCACCCCTCCACTTT. Its protein product is CASSQFTRTGVSPLHF.

This clone has just a few counts. The V call is TRBV28, the J call TRBJ2-5; TRBD1 aligns across 7 bases. Trimming took 3 bases from V and 4 from J; bases not matched to a gene: 11. Germline CDR1 is MDHEN and CDR2 is SYDVKM. The CDR3 loop spans 16 amino acids. The CDR3: CASSFAYGQARETQYF. CDR3 DNA sequence: TGTGCCAGCAGTTTCGCTTACGGACAGGCTCGAGAGACCCAGTACTTC.

This clone showed up just once. The J gene is TRBJ1-2, the V gene TRBV30; 7 bases agree with TRBD1. Germline CDR1 reads GTSNPN; CDR2 reads SVGIG (reference sequence). The CDR3 totals 14 residues. The junction had 7 bases not matched to a gene; V was cut back by 2 bases and J by 4 bases. The CDR3, as DNA: TGTGCCTGGAGTCGGGGACAGCCGATCTATGGCTACACCTTC. Its translation: CAWSRGQPIYGYTF.

The CDR3: CASSEHWTGGLLTEAFF. Written as DNA, the CDR3 is TGTGCCAGCAGTGAACATTGGACAGGGGGCCTTCTCACTGAAGCTTTCTTT. The chain links TRBV6-1 to TRBJ1-1; 11 nucleotides line up with TRBD1. Per the germline V gene, CDR1 is MNHNS and CDR2 is SASEGT. V lost 2 bases and J lost 4; bases outside the gene matches: 9. The CDR3 is made up of 17 amino acids.

The chain carries TRBV11-3 and TRBJ2-5; 14 bases are a match to TRBD2. J lost 2 bases, V lost 5 bases, and 4 bases had no gene match. Germline V lookup: CDR1 SGHNT, CDR2 YENEEA. This CDR3 has 16 residues. The CDR3 bases are TGTGCCAGCAGCGGCCGGACTAGCGGGGGGCAAGAGACCCAGTACTTC. Its protein is CASSGRTSGGQETQYF.

The CDR3 protein is CAEGEGEQYF. The DNA of the CDR3 is TGTGCCGAAGGGGAGGGCGAGCAGTACTTC. The rearrangement links TRBV30 to TRBJ2-5, with 7 bases lining up with TRBD2. The J call is in doubt because the DNA end fits TRBJ2-7 better. The CDR3 is 10 residues long. Germline CDR1 and CDR2: GTSNPN and SVGIG (reference sequence).

The chain couples TRBV5-1 to TRBJ2-3; possibly TRBD2 for D (6 bases). Trimming removed 2 bases at V and 0 bases at J, with 13 bases between. CDR1 SGHRS and CDR2 YFSETQ come from the germline V gene. CDR3 length: 16 residues. Here the CDR3 DNA reads TGCGCCAGCAGCTTCTACGGGAGAGCTAGCACAGATACGCAGTATTTT. This sequence encodes CASSFYGRASTDTQYF.

The gene calls are TRBV2 and TRBJ1-4; tentative D call: TRBD1 (5 bases). This CDR3 contains 14 residues. V lost 6 bases and J lost 2, with 10 bases in between. Germline lookup yields CDR1 SNHLY and CDR2 FYNNEI. The CDR3 reads CASSPGLTNEKLFF. The CDR3 nucleotides are TGTGCCAGCAGCCCGGGACTGACTAATGAAAAACTGTTTTTT.

The gene calls are TRBV5-4 and TRBJ2-5; 8 bases agree with TRBD2. CDR1 is SGHNT, CDR2 YYREEE, per germline (reference sequence). J was trimmed by 3 bases and V by 1 base; bases with no gene match: 17. The CDR3 contains 19 residues. The CDR3 sequence: CASSLWKTERGGPEETQYF. The CDR3 DNA sequence: TGTGCCAGCAGCTTGTGGAAAACGGAGCGCGGGGGGCCTGAAGAGACCCAGTACTTC.

The rearrangement uses TRBV25-1 and TRBJ1-1; TRBD1 agrees at 7 bases. The CDR3 loop spans 17 amino acids. Germline V gene data show CDR1 as MGHDK and CDR2 as SYGVNS. Trimming cost V 7 bases and J 5 bases; bases outside gene matches: 19. CDR3: CASTGVGPRDSRTEAFF. The CDR3 coding sequence is TGTGCCAGCACCGGAGTGGGCCCCCGGGACAGCCGTACTGAAGCTTTCTTT.

This chain links TRBV29-1 with TRBJ2-1; 9 bases agree with TRBD1. This CDR3 has 17 residues. Per germline, CDR1 SQVTM and CDR2 ANQGSEA. V gave up 1 base and J gave up 0 bases; unmatched junction bases: 7. CDR3 protein: CSVEAGTGSDSYNEQFF. The CDR3 nucleotides read TGCAGCGTTGAAGCAGGGACAGGGAGCGACTCCTACAATGAGCAGTTCTTC.

The genes are TRBV15 and TRBJ1-1; D is ambiguous. This CDR3 is 13 amino acids long. With 9 bases removed from V and 4 bases from J, the gap between germline ends came to 15 bases. Germline CDR1 reads LNHNV; CDR2 reads YYDKDF (reference sequence). The CDR3 coding sequence is TGTGCCACTCATCTGGGAGATGGCACTGAAGCTTTCTTT. This encodes CATHLGDGTEAFF.

The chain carries TRBV15 and TRBJ1-4; the D gene is possibly TRBD1 (6 bases). The CDR3 has 16 residues. Deletions cut 5 bases from V and 4 bases from J, with 17 bases between. Germline V gene data show CDR1 as LNHNV and CDR2 as YYDKDF (reference sequence). CDR3 sequence: CATSFEIQDSNEKLFF. The DNA for the CDR3 is TGTGCCACCAGCTTTGAAATCCAGGACAGTAATGAAAAACTGTTTTTT.

The chain has TRBV7-2 and TRBJ1-1, with a tentative D call TRBD1 (5 bases). The germline V and J ends were trimmed by 1 base and 6 bases, with 9 bases remaining between them. Germline V gene sequence: CDR1 SGHTA, CDR2 FQGNSA. The CDR3 extends over 13 amino acids. The CDR3 sequence: CASSLVQGPEAFF. The CDR3 nucleotides read TGTGCCAGCAGCTTAGTTCAGGGCCCTGAAGCTTTCTTT.